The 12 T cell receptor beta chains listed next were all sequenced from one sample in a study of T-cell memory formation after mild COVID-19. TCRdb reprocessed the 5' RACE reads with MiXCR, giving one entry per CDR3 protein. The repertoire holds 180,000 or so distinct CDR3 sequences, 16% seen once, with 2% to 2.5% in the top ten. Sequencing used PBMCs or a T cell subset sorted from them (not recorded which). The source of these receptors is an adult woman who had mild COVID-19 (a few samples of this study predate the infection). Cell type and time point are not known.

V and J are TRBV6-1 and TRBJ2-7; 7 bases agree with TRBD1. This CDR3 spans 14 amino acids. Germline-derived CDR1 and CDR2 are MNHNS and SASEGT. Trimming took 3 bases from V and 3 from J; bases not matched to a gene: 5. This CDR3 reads CASSEGQNYYEQYF. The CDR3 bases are TGTGCCAGCAGTGAGGGACAGAATTACTACGAGCAGTACTTC.

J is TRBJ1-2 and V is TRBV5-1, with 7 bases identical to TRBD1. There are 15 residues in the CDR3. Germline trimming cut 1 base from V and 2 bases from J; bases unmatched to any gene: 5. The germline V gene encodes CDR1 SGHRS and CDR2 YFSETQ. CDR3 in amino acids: CASSLRTGVNYGYTF. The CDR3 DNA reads TGCGCCAGCAGCTTGAGGACAGGAGTCAACTATGGCTACACCTTC.

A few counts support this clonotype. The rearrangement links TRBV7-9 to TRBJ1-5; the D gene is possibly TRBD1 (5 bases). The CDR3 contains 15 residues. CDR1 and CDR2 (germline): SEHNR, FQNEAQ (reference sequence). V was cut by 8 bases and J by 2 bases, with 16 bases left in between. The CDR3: CASGLGGSGNQPQHF. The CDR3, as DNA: TGTGCCAGCGGATTGGGGGGAAGTGGCAATCAGCCCCAGCATTTT.

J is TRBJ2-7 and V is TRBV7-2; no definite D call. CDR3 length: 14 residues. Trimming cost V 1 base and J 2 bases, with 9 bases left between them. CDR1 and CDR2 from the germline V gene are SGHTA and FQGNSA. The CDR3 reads CASSLDLGPYEQYF. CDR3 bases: TGTGCCAGCAGCTTAGATCTGGGCCCCTACGAGCAGTACTTC.

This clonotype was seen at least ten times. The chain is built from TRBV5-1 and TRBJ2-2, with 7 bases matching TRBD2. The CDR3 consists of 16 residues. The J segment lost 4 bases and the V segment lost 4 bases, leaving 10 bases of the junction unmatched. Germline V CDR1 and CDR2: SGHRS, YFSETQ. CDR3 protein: CASSAPGTIFTGELFF. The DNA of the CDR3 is TGCGCCAGCAGCGCCCCCGGGACTATATTCACCGGGGAGCTGTTTTTT.

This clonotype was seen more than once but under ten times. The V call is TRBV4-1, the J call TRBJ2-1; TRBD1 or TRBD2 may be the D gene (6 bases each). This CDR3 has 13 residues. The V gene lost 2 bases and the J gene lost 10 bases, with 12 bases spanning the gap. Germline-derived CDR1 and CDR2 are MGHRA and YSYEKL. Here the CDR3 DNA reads TGCGCCAGCAGCCAACGGGGGCAGGGAGAGCAGTTCTTC. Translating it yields CASSQRGQGEQFF.

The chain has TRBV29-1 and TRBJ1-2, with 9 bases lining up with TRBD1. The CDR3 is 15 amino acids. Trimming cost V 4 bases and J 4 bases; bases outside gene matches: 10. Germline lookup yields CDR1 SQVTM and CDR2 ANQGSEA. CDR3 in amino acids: CSVGSRDRDFYGYTF. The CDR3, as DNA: TGCAGCGTTGGGAGCCGGGACAGGGACTTCTATGGCTACACCTTC.

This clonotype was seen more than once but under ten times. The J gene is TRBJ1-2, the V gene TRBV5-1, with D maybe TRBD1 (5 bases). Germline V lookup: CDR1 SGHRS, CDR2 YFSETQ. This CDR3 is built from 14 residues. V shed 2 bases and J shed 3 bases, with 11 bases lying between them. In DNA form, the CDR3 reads TGCGCCAGCAGCTTCCAGGGAGATGACTATGGCTACACCTTC. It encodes CASSFQGDDYGYTF. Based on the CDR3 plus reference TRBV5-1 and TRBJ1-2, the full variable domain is KAGVTQTPRYLIKTRGQQVTLSCSPISGHRSVSWYQQTPGQGLQFLFEYFSETQRNKGNFPGRFSGRQFSNSRSEMNVSTLELGDSALYLCASSFQGDDYGYTFGSGTRLTVV.

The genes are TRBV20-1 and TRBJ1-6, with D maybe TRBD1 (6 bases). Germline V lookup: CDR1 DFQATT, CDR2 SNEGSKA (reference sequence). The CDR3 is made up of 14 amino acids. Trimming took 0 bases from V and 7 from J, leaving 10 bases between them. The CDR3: CSAREDSSNSPLHF. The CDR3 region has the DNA TGCAGTGCTAGAGAGGACAGTTCCAATTCACCCCTCCACTTT.

The CDR3: CSARTRVSQETQYF. CDR3 coding DNA: TGCAGTGCTCGGACGAGGGTTTCCCAAGAGACCCAGTACTTC. The V and J genes are TRBV20-1 and TRBJ2-5; perhaps TRBD2 as D (5 bases). Germline-derived CDR1 and CDR2 are DFQATT and SNEGSKA (reference sequence). Trimming removed 5 bases at V and 1 base at J, with 14 bases between. The CDR3 runs 14 residues.

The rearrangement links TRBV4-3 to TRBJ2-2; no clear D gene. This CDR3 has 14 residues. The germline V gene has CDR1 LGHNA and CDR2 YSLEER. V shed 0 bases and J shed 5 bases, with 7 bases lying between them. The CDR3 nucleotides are TGCGCCAGCAGCCAAGATTGGGGAACCGGGGAGCTGTTTTTT. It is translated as CASSQDWGTGELFF.

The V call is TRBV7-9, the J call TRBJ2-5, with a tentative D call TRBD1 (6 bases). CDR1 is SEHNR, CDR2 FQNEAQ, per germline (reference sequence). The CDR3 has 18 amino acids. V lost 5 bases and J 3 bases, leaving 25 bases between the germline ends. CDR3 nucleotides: TGTGCCAGCAGCCAGAGACGGACAGTGCCTTTCAAAAAAGAGACCCAGTACTTC. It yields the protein CASSQRRTVPFKKETQYF.